Sequencing of this T cell receptor (beta chain) was carried out in a study of vaccination effects on CD4 cells after COVID-19. Subsequent to a culture period of around eleven days, CD4+ T cells were isolated. The data were produced by immunoSEQ multiplex PCR, yet TCRdb's version contains in-frame clones alone and is incomplete. The sample has about 38,000 clones; 82% are singletons. This CDR3 is 12 amino acids long. The V gene's germline CDR1 is MNHNS and CDR2 SASEGT. Concerning this clone: Its target is unknown. One junction end does not reproduce the germline sequence, and a read error may be involved.

Sequenced material: CD4+ T cells from PBMCs cultured without peptide, taken before COVID-19 vaccination. The sequence derives from a human donor who received a COVID-19 vaccine. This chain links TRBV6-1 with TRBJ1-4; weak D call: TRBD1 (5 bases). CDR3 coding DNA: TGTGCCAGCAGGGAAGTTGGGGGGAAACTGTTTTTT. This gives the protein CASREVGGKLFF.